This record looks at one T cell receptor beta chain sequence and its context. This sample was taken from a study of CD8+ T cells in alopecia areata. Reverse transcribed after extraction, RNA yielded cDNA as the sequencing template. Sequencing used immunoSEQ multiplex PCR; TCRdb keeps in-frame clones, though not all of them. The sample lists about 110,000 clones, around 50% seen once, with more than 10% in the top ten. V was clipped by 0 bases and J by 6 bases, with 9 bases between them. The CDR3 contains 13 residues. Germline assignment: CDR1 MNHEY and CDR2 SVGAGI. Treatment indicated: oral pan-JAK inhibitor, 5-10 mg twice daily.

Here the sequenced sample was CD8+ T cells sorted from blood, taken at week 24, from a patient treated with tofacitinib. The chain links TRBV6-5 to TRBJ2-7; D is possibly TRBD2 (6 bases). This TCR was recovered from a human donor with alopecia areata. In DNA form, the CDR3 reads TGTGCCAGCAGTTACTCGGAGGGGCGCGAGCAGTACTTC. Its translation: CASSYSEGREQYF.